The rows below give T cell receptor beta chains drawn from one sample of a study of regulatory T cells in long-lasting Graves disease. One entry per CDR3 protein results from TCRdb running MiXCR on the multiplex PCR reads. Seen here are about 420,000 distinct CDR3 sequences, around 17% observed once, and the top ten hold under 30%. The same sample was also studied in work on T cells in Graves' hyperthyroidism and ophthalmopathy.

Material: peripheral blood mononuclear cells (PBMCs), obtained at new diagnosis, from a patient treated with antithyroid drugs. Every receptor here comes from a woman aged 18-29 years with Graves disease. Each CDR3 is given with its conserved first and last residue. D genes are given only for firm matches. A clone size is listed for some rows: how often the clone was seen (once, few, many), or a class if it is expanded.

d_call: .; clone_size: many; v_call: TRBV12-3/TRBV12-4; j_call: TRBJ1-2; cdr3_nt: TGTGCCAGCAGTTTAGCGCGCAGGCGACCTGAAAACTATGGCTACACCTTC; cdr3_aa: CASSLARRRPENYGYTF
d_call: TRBD1; clone_size: many; v_call: TRBV20-1; j_call: TRBJ1-2; cdr3_nt: TGCAGTGCTAGAGATCAAGGCAGGGGGAACTATGGCTACACCTTC; cdr3_aa: CSARDQGRGNYGYTF
d_call: TRBD1; clone_size: many; v_call: TRBV11-3; j_call: TRBJ2-1; cdr3_nt: TGTGCCAGCAGTAACGAGGACAGGGGCCATGAGCAGTTCTTC; cdr3_aa: CASSNEDRGHEQFF
d_call: .; clone_size: .; v_call: TRBV5-1; j_call: TRBJ2-5; cdr3_nt: TGCGCCAGCAGCTTGGTCCAGCGGTCCGAGACCCAGTACTTC; cdr3_aa: CASSLVQRSETQYF
d_call: .; clone_size: many; v_call: TRBV20-1; j_call: TRBJ2-2; cdr3_nt: TGCAGTGCTAGTGACCCGCGGAGCGCGAACACCGGGGAGCTGTTTTTT; cdr3_aa: CSASDPRSANTGELFF
d_call: .; clone_size: few; v_call: TRBV4-1; j_call: TRBJ2-3; cdr3_nt: TGCGCCAGCAGCCAAGACCCCCGGGAAGCCCAGGGGGATACGCAGTATTTT; cdr3_aa: CASSQDPREAQGDTQYF
d_call: .; clone_size: many; v_call: TRBV7-2; j_call: TRBJ2-7; cdr3_nt: TGTGCCAGCAGCTTAGCGAGCAGGGTCCGACAGTACGAGCAGTACTTC; cdr3_aa: CASSLASRVRQYEQYF
d_call: .; clone_size: many; v_call: TRBV10-3; j_call: TRBJ1-2; cdr3_nt: TGTGCCATCAGTGAAGACTCATATGGCTACACCTTC; cdr3_aa: CAISEDSYGYTF
d_call: .; clone_size: many; v_call: TRBV11-2; j_call: TRBJ2-2; cdr3_nt: TGTGCCAGCAGCAAAACTAGCCTAGCGAACACCGGGGAGCTGTTTTTT; cdr3_aa: CASSKTSLANTGELFF
d_call: TRBD2; clone_size: many; v_call: TRBV2; j_call: TRBJ2-1; cdr3_nt: TGTGCCAGCGGGCTAGCGGGAGAGTTCAATGAGCAGTTCTTC; cdr3_aa: CASGLAGEFNEQFF
d_call: .; clone_size: few; v_call: TRBV27; j_call: TRBJ2-6; cdr3_nt: TGTGCCAGCAGTTCCGGACGTCTCTCTGGGGCCAACGTCCTGACTTTC; cdr3_aa: CASSSGRLSGANVLTF
d_call: .; clone_size: .; v_call: TRBV30; j_call: TRBJ1-5; cdr3_nt: TGTGCCTGGAGCTGGGGATTAGATCAGCCCCAGCATTTT; cdr3_aa: CAWSWGLDQPQHF
d_call: TRBD1; clone_size: few; v_call: TRBV19; j_call: TRBJ1-2; cdr3_nt: TGTGCCAGTACTACTATCGACAGGGATAGCGATGGCTACACCTTC; cdr3_aa: CASTTIDRDSDGYTF
d_call: TRBD2; clone_size: .; v_call: TRBV7-3; j_call: TRBJ2-1; cdr3_nt: TGTGCCAGCAGCTTAATCGCGGGAGAAGCTAATGAGGGCAATGAGCAGTTCTTC; cdr3_aa: CASSLIAGEANEGNEQFF
d_call: TRBD2; clone_size: .; v_call: TRBV28; j_call: TRBJ2-7; cdr3_nt: TGTGCCAGCAGGTTCGCGGGAGGGCTCGGCCACGAGCAGTACTTC; cdr3_aa: CASRFAGGLGHEQYF
d_call: .; clone_size: many; v_call: TRBV15; j_call: TRBJ2-1; cdr3_nt: TGTGCCACCAGCAGAGATCCCCTGGCCTACAATGAGCAGTTCTTC; cdr3_aa: CATSRDPLAYNEQFF
d_call: .; clone_size: .; v_call: TRBV7-9; j_call: TRBJ2-7; cdr3_nt: TGTGCCAGCGAGGGGGTGGCCTACGAGCAGTACTTC; cdr3_aa: CASEGVAYEQYF
d_call: TRBD1; clone_size: .; v_call: TRBV10-3; j_call: TRBJ1-1; cdr3_nt: TGTGCCACCGGACAGGGTAGAATCACTGAAGCTCTCTTT; cdr3_aa: CATGQGRITEALF
d_call: .; clone_size: many; v_call: TRBV12-3/TRBV12-4; j_call: TRBJ1-3; cdr3_nt: TGTGCCAGCAGTTTAGTTGGGGGGGCAGAAGGAAACACCATATATTTT; cdr3_aa: CASSLVGGAEGNTIYF
d_call: .; clone_size: many; v_call: TRBV29-1; j_call: TRBJ2-1; cdr3_nt: TGCAGCGTTGAGGTTGTGGTACCCTACAATGAGCAGTTCTTC; cdr3_aa: CSVEVVVPYNEQFF
d_call: .; clone_size: few; v_call: TRBV6-1; j_call: TRBJ2-5; cdr3_nt: TGTGCCAGCAGCGGAGTCCGACAGGGAGGATCGGAGACCCAGTACTTC; cdr3_aa: CASSGVRQGGSETQYF
d_call: .; clone_size: .; v_call: TRBV5-1; j_call: TRBJ1-5; cdr3_nt: TGCGCCAGCAGCATGGACGGTGCAATGCCCCAGCATTTT; cdr3_aa: CASSMDGAMPQHF
d_call: .; clone_size: few; v_call: TRBV11-2; j_call: TRBJ1-2; cdr3_nt: TGTGCCAGCAGTACAGGGTACGGCTACACCTTC; cdr3_aa: CASSTGYGYTF
d_call: .; clone_size: many; v_call: TRBV6-9; j_call: TRBJ1-1; cdr3_nt: TGTGCCAGCAGTTCCTATTCGACGGACACTGAAGCTTTCTTT; cdr3_aa: CASSSYSTDTEAFF
d_call: .; clone_size: few; v_call: TRBV7-2; j_call: TRBJ2-7; cdr3_nt: TGTGCCAGCAGCTTAGCGCCTGACAGGTCCTACGAGCAGTACTTC; cdr3_aa: CASSLAPDRSYEQYF
d_call: TRBD1; clone_size: many; v_call: TRBV7-3; j_call: TRBJ1-2; cdr3_nt: TGTGCCAGCAGCCCAACCCGCGGGACAGTCGGGGGGGGCTACACCTTC; cdr3_aa: CASSPTRGTVGGGYTF
d_call: .; clone_size: many; v_call: TRBV12-3/TRBV12-4; j_call: TRBJ2-5; cdr3_nt: TGTGCCAGCAGTACAGGGGCGGGGGAGACCCAGTACTTC; cdr3_aa: CASSTGAGETQYF
d_call: .; clone_size: once; v_call: TRBV29-1; j_call: TRBJ2-1; cdr3_nt: TGCAGCGTCACCTACCCGTACAATGAGCAGTTCTTC; cdr3_aa: CSVTYPYNEQFF
d_call: TRBD1; clone_size: many; v_call: TRBV28; j_call: TRBJ2-5; cdr3_nt: TGTGCCAGCAGCTTTGGTCCCGGGACAGGGACTCAAGAGACCCAGTACTTC; cdr3_aa: CASSFGPGTGTQETQYF
d_call: TRBD1; clone_size: .; v_call: TRBV7-8; j_call: TRBJ2-1; cdr3_nt: TGTGCCAGCAGACGTGCGTCAGGGGGATTCAAGGAGCAGTTCTTC; cdr3_aa: CASRRASGGFKEQFF
d_call: .; clone_size: few; v_call: TRBV6-2/TRBV6-3; j_call: TRBJ2-2; cdr3_nt: TGTGCCAGCAGTGAAGTGTGGCCCGGGGAGCTGTTTTTT; cdr3_aa: CASSEVWPGELFF
d_call: .; clone_size: few; v_call: TRBV7-2; j_call: TRBJ2-3; cdr3_nt: TGTGCCAGCAGCGTAGGACATTCCACGAGCACAGATACGCAGTATTTT; cdr3_aa: CASSVGHSTSTDTQYF
d_call: .; clone_size: many; v_call: TRBV28; j_call: TRBJ2-3; cdr3_nt: TGTGCCAGCAGTTTAGTCCGAGGGGCCCCCACAGATACGCAGTATTTT; cdr3_aa: CASSLVRGAPTDTQYF
d_call: TRBD2; clone_size: .; v_call: TRBV27; j_call: TRBJ2-7; cdr3_nt: TGTGCCAGCAGTTTACGACTAGCGGGAGGGCTGAGGTACGAGCAGTACTTC; cdr3_aa: CASSLRLAGGLRYEQYF
d_call: TRBD1; clone_size: .; v_call: TRBV6-5; j_call: TRBJ2-2; cdr3_nt: TGTGCCAGCAGTTACGAGAGCGGGACAGGGGGCGCCGGCGGGGAGCTGTTTTTC; cdr3_aa: CASSYESGTGGAGGELFF
d_call: .; clone_size: few; v_call: TRBV20-1; j_call: TRBJ1-5; cdr3_nt: TGCAGTGCGTCGGAATCAACGGATCAGCCCCAGCATTTT; cdr3_aa: CSASESTDQPQHF
d_call: .; clone_size: many; v_call: TRBV20-1; j_call: TRBJ1-5; cdr3_nt: TGCAGTGCTAGAGAGACAGGTAATCAGCCCCAGCATTTT; cdr3_aa: CSARETGNQPQHF
d_call: .; clone_size: .; v_call: TRBV7-9; j_call: TRBJ1-1; cdr3_nt: TGTGCCAGCAGCTTGTACGGTGAAGCTTTCTTT; cdr3_aa: CASSLYGEAFF
d_call: TRBD1; clone_size: few; v_call: TRBV11-2; j_call: TRBJ1-2; cdr3_nt: TGTGCCAGCAGCTTTGGACAGGGGGCCACCTATGGCTACACCTTC; cdr3_aa: CASSFGQGATYGYTF
d_call: .; clone_size: few; v_call: TRBV20-1; j_call: TRBJ2-3; cdr3_nt: TGCAGTGCTGTAGCTCGGGGCTACACAGATACGCAGTATTTT; cdr3_aa: CSAVARGYTDTQYF
d_call: TRBD1; clone_size: .; v_call: TRBV6-1; j_call: TRBJ1-2; cdr3_nt: TGTGCCAGCATGTCCGGGACAGGGGGCTTTGGTGGCTACACCTTC; cdr3_aa: CASMSGTGGFGGYTF
d_call: .; clone_size: few; v_call: TRBV3-1; j_call: TRBJ1-1; cdr3_nt: TGTGCCAGCAGCCAAGCGGGGTGGAACACTGAAGCTTTCTTT; cdr3_aa: CASSQAGWNTEAFF
d_call: .; clone_size: many; v_call: TRBV5-6; j_call: TRBJ2-3; cdr3_nt: TGTGCCAGCAGCTCTGACAGAAGCACAGATACGCAGTATTTT; cdr3_aa: CASSSDRSTDTQYF
d_call: TRBD1; clone_size: many; v_call: TRBV10-3; j_call: TRBJ2-3; cdr3_nt: TGTGCCATCAGTGAGTCGGACAGGGTGGTTGATACGCAGTATTTT; cdr3_aa: CAISESDRVVDTQYF
d_call: .; clone_size: many; v_call: TRBV2; j_call: TRBJ1-2; cdr3_nt: TGTGCCAGCAGCTTAGGCAGAAACTATGGCTACACCTTC; cdr3_aa: CASSLGRNYGYTF
d_call: .; clone_size: many; v_call: TRBV7-8; j_call: TRBJ1-2; cdr3_nt: TGTGCCAGCAGCTATTTTGAGAAAGCTAACTATGGCTACACCTTC; cdr3_aa: CASSYFEKANYGYTF
d_call: .; clone_size: many; v_call: TRBV11-3; j_call: TRBJ2-1; cdr3_nt: TGTGCCAGCAGTCTCCCTGGACCATACAATGAGCAGTTCTTC; cdr3_aa: CASSLPGPYNEQFF
d_call: .; clone_size: few; v_call: TRBV6-1; j_call: TRBJ1-5; cdr3_nt: TGTGCCAGCAGTACAAGGGAGCGCAATCAGCCCCAGCATTTT; cdr3_aa: CASSTRERNQPQHF
d_call: .; clone_size: few; v_call: TRBV7-6; j_call: TRBJ2-1; cdr3_nt: TGTGCCAGCGCATACGGTAGCTCCTACAATGAGCAGTTCTTC; cdr3_aa: CASAYGSSYNEQFF
d_call: .; clone_size: .; v_call: TRBV10-3; j_call: TRBJ1-3; cdr3_nt: TGTGCCATCAGTGAGGTTGACTCTGGAAACACCATATATTTT; cdr3_aa: CAISEVDSGNTIYF
d_call: TRBD2; clone_size: few; v_call: TRBV25-1; j_call: TRBJ2-5; cdr3_nt: TGTGCCAGCAGTGGGCCCGGGACTAGGGAGACCCAGTACTTC; cdr3_aa: CASSGPGTRETQYF
d_call: TRBD1; clone_size: .; v_call: TRBV7-9; j_call: TRBJ1-1; cdr3_nt: TGTGCCAGCAGCTCGACAGGGGAACCGAACACTGAAGCTTTCTTT; cdr3_aa: CASSSTGEPNTEAFF
d_call: .; clone_size: .; v_call: TRBV18; j_call: TRBJ1-2; cdr3_nt: TGTGCCAGCTCACCGGTCCGGGACAAGGACTATGGCTACACCTTC; cdr3_aa: CASSPVRDKDYGYTF
d_call: TRBD1; clone_size: many; v_call: TRBV6-5; j_call: TRBJ2-1; cdr3_nt: TGTGCCAGCAGTTACAACCCGGGACAGGGGGCGCGGAATGAGCAGTTCTTC; cdr3_aa: CASSYNPGQGARNEQFF
d_call: .; clone_size: few; v_call: TRBV6-2/TRBV6-3; j_call: TRBJ1-1; cdr3_nt: TGTGCCAGCAGACGCACCAGGGTCGGGATGAACACTGAAGCTTTCTTT; cdr3_aa: CASRRTRVGMNTEAFF
d_call: .; clone_size: few; v_call: TRBV7-8; j_call: TRBJ2-2; cdr3_nt: TGTGCCAGCTCGAGGGGACGAACTAACACCGGGGAGCTGTTTTTT; cdr3_aa: CASSRGRTNTGELFF